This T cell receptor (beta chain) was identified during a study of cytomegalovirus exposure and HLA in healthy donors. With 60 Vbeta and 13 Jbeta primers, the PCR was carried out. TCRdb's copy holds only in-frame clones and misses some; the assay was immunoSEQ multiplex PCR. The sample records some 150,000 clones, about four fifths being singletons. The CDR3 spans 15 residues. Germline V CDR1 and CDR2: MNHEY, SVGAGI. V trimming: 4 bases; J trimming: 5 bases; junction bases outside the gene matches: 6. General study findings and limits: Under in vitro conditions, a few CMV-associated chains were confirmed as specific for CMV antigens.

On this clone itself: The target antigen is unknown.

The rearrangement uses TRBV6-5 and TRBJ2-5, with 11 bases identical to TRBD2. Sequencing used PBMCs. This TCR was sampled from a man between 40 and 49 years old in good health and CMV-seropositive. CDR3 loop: CASSSKLAGVETQYF. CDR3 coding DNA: TGTGCCAGCAGTTCAAAACTAGCGGGGGTGGAGACCCAGTACTTC.